The 20 T cell receptor beta chains presented below share a single source sample, sequenced in a study of blood T cell repertoires in COVID-19. Profiled with immunoSEQ multiplex PCR; TCRdb holds only in-frame clones, not every one. This sample has about 400,000 clones; approximately 86% occur once, and the top ten carry around 2%. Sequenced: PBMCs or T cells enriched from blood (not recorded which). The origin of the receptors is a middle-aged woman with acute COVID-19.

The V call is TRBV5-1, the J call TRBJ2-6; TRBD1 matches 9 bases. CDR1 SGHRS and CDR2 YFSETQ come from the germline V gene. The junction had 6 bases not matched to a gene; V was cut back by 0 bases and J by 2 bases. This CDR3 spans 18 amino acids. The CDR3 DNA is TGCGCCAGCAGCTTGGAGGGACAGGGCGTTGCTGGGGCCAACGTCCTGACTTTC. Translated, it gives CASSLEGQGVAGANVLTF.

The V gene is TRBV3-1 (or the pseudogene TRBV3-2), the J gene TRBJ2-7; TRBD2 aligns across 10 bases. The J segment lost 3 bases and the V segment lost 2 bases, leaving 4 bases of the junction unmatched. The CDR3 covers 15 residues. Germline lookup yields CDR1 LGHDT and CDR2 YNNKEL (reference sequence). The CDR3 sequence is CASSQNPSGGYEQYF. Here the CDR3 DNA reads TGTGCCAGCAGCCAAAACCCTAGCGGGGGCTACGAGCAGTACTTC.

This clone was seen just once. The rearrangement links TRBV20-1 to TRBJ2-7, with a weak D call TRBD1 (5 bases). This CDR3 has 10 residues. Germline V gene lookup returns CDR1 DFQATT and CDR2 SNEGSKA (reference sequence). The ends were cut back, 4 bases at V and 5 bases at J, with 6 bases in the middle. CDR3 in DNA: TGCAGTGCTAAAGGGGACGAGCAGTACTTC. Protein product: CSAKGDEQYF.

The chain has TRBV15 and TRBJ1-2; D gene unclear. The germline V gene has CDR1 LNHNV and CDR2 YYDKDF (reference sequence). Deletions cut 3 bases from V and 7 bases from J, with 15 bases between. CDR3 size: 14 residues. DNA for the CDR3: TGTGCCACCAGCAGGAGGTCGAGCCTTGCTGGCTACACCTTC. Its protein product is CATSRRSSLAGYTF.

The chain couples TRBV30 to TRBJ1-5, with unresolved D. The ends were cut back, 4 bases at V and 2 bases at J, with 18 bases in the middle. This CDR3 spans 16 amino acids. CDR1 and CDR2 (germline): GTSNPN, SVGIG (reference sequence). The CDR3 region is CAWNFPGPGGNQPQHF. The CDR3 nucleotides read TGTGCCTGGAACTTCCCGGGCCCCGGGGGCAATCAGCCCCAGCATTTT.

The chain joins TRBV24-1 to TRBJ2-5; 7 bases are a match to TRBD1. Germline V CDR1 and CDR2: KGHDR, SFDVKD. Trimming at V came to 0 bases and at J to 0 bases, leaving 3 bases not matched to a gene. The CDR3 has 16 amino acids. In DNA form, the CDR3 reads TGTGCCACCAGTGATTTGAGGACAGGTCACCAAGAGACCCAGTACTTC. Encoded protein: CATSDLRTGHQETQYF.

V usage is TRBV5-1 and J usage is TRBJ2-7, with D perhaps TRBD1 (6 bases). Trimming shortened V by 1 base and J by 5 bases, and 13 bases separated the two germline ends. The CDR3 loop spans 14 amino acids. Germline V lookup: CDR1 SGHRS, CDR2 YFSETQ. Here the CDR3 reads CASSLIQGINEQYF. The CDR3 nucleotides are TGCGCCAGCAGCTTGATCCAGGGGATAAACGAGCAGTACTTC.

The J gene is TRBJ2-6, the V gene TRBV9, with no clear D. The V gene's germline CDR1 is SGDLS and CDR2 YYNGEE. The CDR3 is made up of 16 amino acids. Trimming pared 1 base from V and 4 bases from J, leaving 12 bases between. CDR3 residues: CASSVIGGAGANVLTF. CDR3 DNA sequence: TGTGCCAGCAGCGTAATAGGTGGAGCCGGGGCCAACGTCCTGACTTTC.

This chain links TRBV6-1 with TRBJ1-4; TRBD1 agrees at 8 bases. CDR1 is MNHNS and CDR2 is SASEGT in the germline V gene. The CDR3 has 15 residues. V trimming: 0 bases; J trimming: 7 bases; junction bases outside the gene matches: 4. CDR3 nucleotide sequence: TGTGCCAGCAGTGAAGCGGCAGGGGGCGGTGAAAAACTGTTTTTT. The encoded protein is CASSEAAGGGEKLFF.

This clone was found once. The chain combines TRBV6-5 with TRBJ1-5; D not resolved. CDR1 MNHEY and CDR2 SVGAGI come from the germline V gene. The V gene lost 2 bases and the J gene lost 6 bases, with 8 bases spanning the gap. The length of the CDR3 is 13 residues. The CDR3 sequence: CASSYKGLQPQHF. As DNA, the CDR3 is TGTGCCAGCAGTTACAAAGGACTTCAGCCCCAGCATTTT.

The V gene is TRBV27, the J gene TRBJ1-5; no clear D gene. Looked up from germline, CDR1 is MNHEY and CDR2 is SMNVEV (reference sequence). V lost 3 bases and J 6 bases, leaving 18 bases between the germline ends. The CDR3 is made up of 16 amino acids. This CDR3 reads CASSFSGLLRVQPQHF. The DNA of the CDR3 is TGTGCCAGCAGTTTCTCAGGATTGCTGAGGGTTCAGCCCCAGCATTTT.

V usage is TRBV15 and J usage is TRBJ2-5; a weak D match, TRBD1 (6 bases). V was shortened by 0 bases and J by 5 bases, with 16 bases between the two germline ends. The length of the CDR3 is 16 residues. The germline CDR1 and CDR2 sequences are LNHNV and YYDKDF (reference sequence). The CDR3 DNA reads TGTGCCACCAGCAGAGATTCAGGGGCCTGGGGGGAGACCCAGTACTTC. It is translated as CATSRDSGAWGETQYF.

This clone was detected once. This rearrangement joins TRBV30 to TRBJ1-2; unclear D gene. The CDR3 consists of 10 residues. V dropped 0 bases and J dropped 14 bases, with 10 bases sitting between them. The germline gives CDR1 GTSNPN, CDR2 SVGIG (reference sequence). The CDR3 region is CAWSVQEVTF. As DNA, the CDR3 is TGTGCCTGGAGTGTCCAGGAAGTGACCTTC.

The chain uses TRBV2 and TRBJ1-4; the D gene is possibly TRBD1 (6 bases). The CDR3 consists of 16 residues. CDR1 is SNHLY, CDR2 FYNNEI, per germline. The V end was cut by 5 bases, the J end by 2 bases, with 15 bases between. CDR3 nucleotide sequence: TGTGCCAGCAGTCGCGGGGGGGCCACGACTAATGAAAAACTGTTTTTT. This translates into CASSRGGATTNEKLFF. The variable domain in full, with the rest retrieved from reference TRBV2 and TRBJ1-4, is EPEVTQTPSHQVTQMGQEVILRCVPISNHLYFYWYRQILGQKVEFLVSFYNNEISEKSEIFDDQFSVERPDGSNFTLKIRSTKLEDSAMYFCASSRGGATTNEKLFFGSGTQLSVL.

The genes are TRBV6-1 and TRBJ1-6, with D possibly being TRBD1 (6 bases). Germline values: CDR1 MNHNS, CDR2 SASEGT. The CDR3 sequence is 15 residues long. The germline V and J ends were trimmed by 3 bases and 6 bases, with 12 bases remaining between them. Here the CDR3 DNA reads TGTGCCAGCAGTGATTGGGGGCCTCTTAATTCACCCCTCCACTTT. This sequence encodes CASSDWGPLNSPLHF.

This clone has only one observation. J is TRBJ2-5 and V is TRBV18; 9 bases agree with TRBD2. Germline V gene sequence: CDR1 KGHSH, CDR2 LQKENI. V gave up 0 bases and J gave up 4 bases; unmatched junction bases: 6. CDR3 length equals 16 residues. CDR3 amino acids: CASSPPSGGYRETQYF. In nucleotides, the CDR3 is TGTGCCAGCTCACCACCGAGCGGGGGGTACCGAGAGACCCAGTACTTC.

V is TRBV9 and J is TRBJ1-2, with 7 bases aligning to TRBD1. This CDR3 is 13 amino acids long. Germline CDR1 and CDR2: SGDLS and YYNGEE. With 4 bases clipped from V and 7 bases from J, the junction kept 7 bases outside the gene matches. The CDR3 spells CASSFRQGGGYTF. In DNA form, the CDR3 reads TGTGCCAGCAGCTTCCGACAGGGAGGTGGCTACACCTTC.

The chain recombines TRBV5-4 with TRBJ1-2; D is possibly TRBD1 (6 bases). There are 16 residues in the CDR3. Germline V CDR1 and CDR2: SGHNT, YYREEE (reference sequence). Trimming cost V 4 bases and J 2 bases, with 18 bases left between them. This CDR3 reads CASSVLSRGSNYGYTF. The CDR3 DNA sequence: TGTGCCAGCAGCGTCTTATCCAGGGGTTCAAACTATGGCTACACCTTC.

This rearrangement joins TRBV4-1 to TRBJ1-1; D uncertain. CDR1 MGHRA and CDR2 YSYEKL come from the germline V gene. There are 16 residues in the CDR3. The germline V and J ends were trimmed by 0 bases and 1 base, with 12 bases remaining between them. The CDR3 nucleotides read TGCGCCAGCAGCCAAGATGTAGCGAACTCGAACACTGAAGCTTTCTTT. Translation: CASSQDVANSNTEAFF.

The chain uses TRBV6-5 and TRBJ1-2; D is undetermined. CDR1 and CDR2 from the germline V gene are MNHEY and SVGAGI. With 6 bases removed from V and 3 bases from J, the gap between germline ends came to 17 bases. CDR3 size: 15 residues. CDR3 region: CASSRGSTGDYGYTF. The CDR3 coding sequence is TGTGCCAGCAGCCGCGGGTCAACCGGGGACTATGGCTACACCTTC.